This TCR beta chain was sequenced during a study of blood T cells in healthy people across ages. Findings and limits, study-wide: The study lacked donor CMV status, which possibly confounded expanded clonotype changes. Older age coincided with a roughly linear decline in TCR beta diversity per million T cells.

The use of a sample-barcoded 5' primer and a J-beta primer mix characterized a second PCR of about 7 to 12 cycles. TCRdb called the 5' RACE reads again in MiXCR, with one record for every CDR3 protein. The data hold 1.5 million to 2 million distinct CDR3 sequences, with 28% observed a single time. The V gene's germline CDR1 is SGHRS and CDR2 YFSETQ. CDR3 length equals 15 residues. As to this clonotype: Its antigen is not identified. Germline is not matched at one junction end, which may reflect a read error.

This TCR came from a woman in her 30s in good health. The V and J genes are TRBV5-1 and TRBJ1-4; TRBD1 might be the D (6 bases). Sequencing input: blood. The CDR3 DNA is TGCGCCAGCAGGGCCTCTGAGACAGGCGTTGAAAAACGGTTTTTT. Amino acid sequence: CASRASETGVEKRFF. The full variable domain, rest sourced from reference TRBV5-1 and TRBJ1-4, is KAGVTQTPRYLIKTRGQQVTLSCSPISGHRSVSWYQQTPGQGLQFLFEYFSETQRNKGNFPGRFSGRQFSNSRSEMNVSTLELGDSALYLCASRASETGVEKRFFGSGTQLSVL.